The 18 T cell receptor beta chains below come from one sample, sequenced in a study of blood T cell repertoires in COVID-19. TCRdb's copy holds only in-frame clones and misses some; the assay was immunoSEQ multiplex PCR. This table holds fewer than 450,000 clones, about nine tenths found once. Sequencing was performed on peripheral blood. The receptors were sampled from a woman aged 50 to 65 with COVID-19, enrolled during active disease.

As regards this clone: In the same sample, other DNA sequences code for this CDR3. This chain connects TRBV12-3 or TRBV12-4 to TRBJ2-5; 8 bases match TRBD2. The V segment lost 3 bases and the J segment 5 bases; nucleotides outside the gene matches: 2. The CDR3 totals 13 residues. CDR3 loop: CASSFGLAETQYF. The CDR3 region has the DNA TGTGCCAGCAGTTTCGGACTAGCTGAGACCCAGTACTTC.

This chain links TRBV2 with TRBJ2-5, with D perhaps matching TRBD1 (5 bases). The germline V gene has CDR1 SNHLY and CDR2 FYNNEI. The CDR3 runs to 14 residues. Trimming stripped 2 bases from V and 0 bases from J, with 7 bases between. The CDR3 sequence: CASSEIGDQETQYF. In nucleotides, the CDR3 is TGTGCCAGCAGTGAAATAGGGGACCAAGAGACCCAGTACTTC.

This clone was found once. The genes are TRBV29-1 and TRBJ1-1, with unresolved D. CDR3 size: 12 residues. Germline loops: CDR1 SQVTM, CDR2 ANQGSEA. The ends were cut back, 3 bases at V and 5 bases at J, with 10 bases in the middle. The CDR3 coding sequence is TGCAGCGTTGAGGAGGATGCAACTGAAGCTTTCTTT. This encodes CSVEEDATEAFF.

This sequence joins TRBV5-1 and TRBJ2-2; D might be TRBD1 (5 bases). Per the germline V gene, CDR1 is SGHRS and CDR2 is YFSETQ. Deletions cut 1 base from V and 4 bases from J, with 8 bases between. The CDR3 runs to 14 residues. The CDR3 loop is CASSLSDSTGELFF. The CDR3 bases are TGCGCCAGCAGCTTGTCTGACAGCACCGGGGAGCTGTTTTTT.

The gene calls are TRBV11-1 and TRBJ2-1, with 10 bases matching TRBD2. V was clipped by 3 bases and J by 7 bases; unmatched bases: 9. Per the germline V gene, CDR1 is SGHAT and CDR2 is FQDESV (reference sequence). The CDR3 sequence is 16 residues long. The CDR3 DNA reads as TGTGCCAGCAGCTTTAGAACAGCGGGGGGGACGAATGAGCAGTTCTTC. Protein: CASSFRTAGGTNEQFF. The full variable domain, its missing parts supplied by reference TRBV11-1 and TRBJ2-1, is EAEVAQSPRYKITEKSQAVAFWCDPISGHATLYWYRQILGQGPELLVQFQDESVVDDSQLPKDRFSAERLKGVDSTLKIQPAELGDSAMYLCASSFRTAGGTNEQFFGPGTRLTVL.

The V and J genes are TRBV2 and TRBJ1-2; possible D gene TRBD1, 5 bases. The ends were cut back, 2 bases at V and 6 bases at J, with 7 bases in the middle. Germline CDR1 and CDR2: SNHLY and FYNNEI. The CDR3 contains 12 residues. As DNA, the CDR3 is TGTGCCAGCAGTGAACCCAGGGATGGCTACACCTTC. Translating it yields CASSEPRDGYTF.

The chain carries TRBV19 and TRBJ1-4, with D perhaps matching TRBD1 (6 bases). Per the germline V gene, CDR1 is LNHDA and CDR2 is SQIVND (reference sequence). Deletions cut 9 bases from V and 13 bases from J, with 24 bases between. This CDR3 has 14 residues. In DNA, the CDR3 is TGTGCCAGCCGACCACCCGGGACATTCGCCGGACTGTTTTTT. Protein sequence: CASRPPGTFAGLFF.

V gene TRBV6-6 combines with J gene TRBJ2-2, with a weak D call TRBD2 (6 bases). Trimming shortened V by 7 bases and J by 6 bases, and 12 bases separated the two germline ends. CDR3 size: 13 residues. The germline gives CDR1 MNHNY, CDR2 SVGAGI (reference sequence). The CDR3 region has the DNA TGTGCCAGCACCCTCTTAGCGGCCGGGGAGCTGTTTTTT. It codes for CASTLLAAGELFF.

The V and J genes are TRBV1 and TRBJ1-5. TRBV1 is tagged as a pseudogene. This CDR3 region has 13 residues. The CDR3 DNA reads TGCACCAGCAGCGAGAGATGCAATCAGCCCCAGCATTTT. Translation gives CTSSERCNQPQHF.

CDR3 protein: CASGTGRSPLHF. The CDR3 region has the DNA TGTGCCAGCGGGACCGGGAGGTCACCCCTCCACTTT. V gene TRBV28 combines with J gene TRBJ1-6, with D perhaps TRBD1 (5 bases). V was pared by 8 bases and J by 10 bases, with 12 bases between. The germline CDR1 and CDR2 sequences are MDHEN and SYDVKM. This CDR3 spans 12 amino acids. Complete variable domain (other parts from reference TRBV28 and TRBJ1-6): DVKVTQSSRYLVKRTGEKVFLECVQDMDHENMFWYRQDPGLGLRLIYFSYDVKMKEKGDIPEGYSVSREKKERFSLILESASTNQTSMYLCASGTGRSPLHFGNGTRLTVT.

The CDR3 coding sequence is TGTGCCAGCTCATCCTACAGGGCATTGAACACTGAAGCTTTCTTT. Translation gives CASSSYRALNTEAFF. V and J are TRBV18 and TRBJ1-1, with D perhaps matching TRBD1 (6 bases). Per germline, CDR1 KGHSH and CDR2 LQKENI. The CDR3 runs to 15 residues. Trimming removed 5 bases from V and 0 bases from J, with 13 bases in between.

This rearrangement joins TRBV30 to TRBJ2-7; D is perhaps TRBD2 (7 bases). CDR1 and CDR2 from the germline V gene are GTSNPN and SVGIG (reference sequence). This CDR3 comprises 14 residues. V shed 3 bases and J shed 2 bases, with 14 bases lying between them. CDR3 in amino acids: CAWRDKGGAYEQYF. DNA for the CDR3: TGTGCCTGGAGGGATAAAGGGGGGGCCTACGAGCAGTACTTC.

This clone has just a few counts. V gene TRBV5-4 combines with J gene TRBJ1-3; D is undetermined. Germline V CDR1 and CDR2: SGHNT, YYREEE (reference sequence). CDR3 length: 13 amino acids. Trimming removed 3 bases at V and 0 bases at J, with 4 bases between. The CDR3 DNA reads TGTGCCAGCAGCTCCTCCTCTGGAAACACCATATATTTT. This encodes CASSSSSGNTIYF.

The chain couples TRBV6-5 to TRBJ2-5; weak D call: TRBD1 (5 bases). The length of the CDR3 is 15 residues. V lost 2 bases to trimming and J lost 2 bases, with 12 bases between them. Germline V gene lookup returns CDR1 MNHEY and CDR2 SVGAGI. As DNA, the CDR3 is TGTGCCAGCAGTTACCCCCAGGGAAATCAAGAGACCCAGTACTTC. Protein sequence: CASSYPQGNQETQYF.

The chain joins TRBV9 to TRBJ2-1; TRBD2 is a possible D gene (7 bases). V lost 0 bases and J lost 5, with 21 bases in between. The germline V gene has CDR1 SGDLS and CDR2 YYNGEE. The CDR3 has 18 residues. This CDR3 is CASSVGGGPAGVNNEQFF. The DNA for the CDR3 is TGTGCCAGCAGCGTAGGAGGGGGACCGGCGGGGGTGAACAATGAGCAGTTCTTC. Variable domain in full (rest from reference TRBV9 and TRBJ2-1): DSGVTQTPKHLITATGQRVTLRCSPRSGDLSVYWYQQSLDQGLQFLIQYYNGEERAKGNILERFSAQQFPDLHSELNLSSLELGDSALYFCASSVGGGPAGVNNEQFFGPGTRLTVL.

The chain employs TRBV19 and TRBJ1-2; D remains ambiguous. Germline loops: CDR1 LNHDA, CDR2 SQIVND (reference sequence). The CDR3 totals 16 residues. Trimming left V 0 bases short and J 4 bases short, with 15 bases between. The CDR3 DNA reads as TGTGCCAGTAGTATAGAGCTTGGAGGGCCCATCTATGGCTACACCTTC. Its protein product is CASSIELGGPIYGYTF. Full variable domain (missing parts from reference TRBV19 and TRBJ1-2): DGGITQSPKYLFRKEGQNVTLSCEQNLNHDAMYWYRQDPGQGLRLIYYSQIVNDFQKGDIAEGYSVSREKKESFPLTVTSAQKNPTAFYLCASSIELGGPIYGYTFGSGTRLTVV.

The chain joins TRBV7-9 to TRBJ2-1; the D is unclear. The CDR3 is 12 amino acids. V lost 5 bases to trimming and J lost 7 bases, with 9 bases between them. The germline V gene encodes CDR1 SEHNR and CDR2 FQNEAQ (reference sequence). For the CDR3, the DNA is TGTGCCAGCAGCGCGAGTTTGAATGAGCAGTTCTTC. Translation gives CASSASLNEQFF.

The V and J genes are TRBV6-4 and TRBJ1-5, with 9 bases fitting TRBD1. The CDR3 runs to 18 residues. Germline trimming cut 5 bases from V and 7 bases from J; bases unmatched to any gene: 18. Germline V CDR1 and CDR2: MRHNA, SNTAGT. In nucleotides, the CDR3 is TGTGCCAGCAGTCCACCCATCTTGACAGGGGGGGAGGGCCAGCCCCAGCATTTT. Translation gives CASSPPILTGGEGQPQHF.